Listed below are T cell receptor beta chains from one sample, sequenced in a study of CD8 T cells in ankylosing spondylitis. In TCRdb, the 5' RACE reads were re-called with MiXCR into one record per CDR3 protein. The sample shows roughly 440,000 distinct CDR3 sequences, 17% of them seen only once. Sequencing was performed on blood, either unsorted or a sorted T cell fraction (not recorded which). Every receptor here comes from a male donor with ankylosing spondylitis. Both conserved end residues are part of each CDR3. A D gene is named only where the DNA matches it firmly. Size values are once, few and many counts, or a class for expanded clones, and some rows have none.

j_call: TRBJ2-5
v_call: TRBV5-1
d_call: TRBD2
clone_size: .
cdr3_aa: CASSSIPGGETQYF
cdr3_nt: TGCGCCAGCAGCTCGATTCCGGGGGGAGAGACCCAGTACTTC

j_call: TRBJ2-7
v_call: TRBV10-3
d_call: .
clone_size: few
cdr3_aa: CAIESASGSYEQYF
cdr3_nt: TGTGCCATTGAGTCCGCCAGCGGATCCTACGAGCAGTACTTC

j_call: TRBJ2-5
v_call: TRBV29-1
d_call: TRBD2
clone_size: once
cdr3_aa: CSLTSGPSQETQYF
cdr3_nt: TGCAGCCTTACTAGCGGGCCTTCACAAGAGACCCAGTACTTC

j_call: TRBJ2-2
v_call: TRBV5-1
d_call: TRBD2
clone_size: many
cdr3_aa: CASSLGPGGRTSRELFF
cdr3_nt: TGCGCCAGCAGCTTGGGGCCCGGCGGGAGAACGAGCCGGGAGCTGTTTTTT

j_call: TRBJ2-3
v_call: TRBV4-2
d_call: .
clone_size: few
cdr3_aa: CASSQDLRPSRRTDTQYF
cdr3_nt: TGTGCCAGCAGCCAAGATTTACGGCCGTCTAGGCGCACAGATACGCAGTATTTT

j_call: TRBJ2-5
v_call: TRBV6-2/TRBV6-3
d_call: TRBD2
clone_size: few
cdr3_aa: CASSHPGLAGETQYF
cdr3_nt: TGTGCCAGCAGCCATCCGGGACTAGCAGGGGAGACCCAGTACTTC

j_call: TRBJ1-5
v_call: TRBV15
d_call: TRBD1
clone_size: few
cdr3_aa: CATSRDWSGGQPQHF
cdr3_nt: TGTGCCACCAGCAGAGATTGGTCAGGGGGCCAGCCCCAGCATTTT

j_call: TRBJ1-5
v_call: TRBV19
d_call: TRBD1
clone_size: .
cdr3_aa: CASRQTGLRGSNQPQHF
cdr3_nt: TGTGCCAGTAGGCAGACAGGGCTCCGCGGGAGCAATCAGCCCCAGCATTTT

j_call: TRBJ2-1
v_call: TRBV9
d_call: TRBD2
clone_size: .
cdr3_aa: CASSGGGAFYNEQFF
cdr3_nt: TGTGCCAGCAGCGGCGGGGGGGCCTTTTACAATGAGCAGTTCTTC

j_call: TRBJ2-7
v_call: TRBV2
d_call: TRBD1
clone_size: many
cdr3_aa: CASSEGGTGRNEQYF
cdr3_nt: TGTGCCAGCAGTGAAGGAGGGACAGGGAGGAACGAGCAGTACTTC

j_call: TRBJ2-7
v_call: TRBV20-1
d_call: TRBD1
clone_size: few
cdr3_aa: CSAPDRGTSYEQYF
cdr3_nt: TGCAGTGCTCCGGACAGGGGAACTTCCTACGAGCAGTACTTC

j_call: TRBJ1-5
v_call: TRBV19
d_call: .
clone_size: .
cdr3_aa: CASTQGQLNQPQHF
cdr3_nt: TGTGCCAGTACCCAAGGACAGCTCAATCAGCCCCAGCATTTT

j_call: TRBJ2-1
v_call: TRBV6-2/TRBV6-3
d_call: .
clone_size: few
cdr3_aa: CASSYTPDYNLGDEQFF
cdr3_nt: TGTGCCAGCAGTTATACGCCGGACTACAATCTAGGGGATGAGCAGTTCTTC

j_call: TRBJ1-4
v_call: TRBV20-1
d_call: .
clone_size: once
cdr3_aa: CSARDPFLGVEKLFF
cdr3_nt: TGCAGTGCTAGAGACCCCTTCTTGGGGGTTGAAAAACTGTTTTTT

j_call: TRBJ1-5
v_call: TRBV20-1
d_call: .
clone_size: .
cdr3_aa: CSASGQYSNQPQHF
cdr3_nt: TGCAGTGCTAGTGGGCAGTATAGCAATCAGCCCCAGCATTTT

j_call: TRBJ2-1
v_call: TRBV2
d_call: TRBD1
clone_size: .
cdr3_aa: CAGGQLAYNEQFF
cdr3_nt: TGTGCCGGGGGACAGCTAGCTTACAATGAGCAGTTCTTC

j_call: TRBJ2-1
v_call: TRBV7-2
d_call: .
clone_size: .
cdr3_aa: CASSPSSQGKQFF
cdr3_nt: TGTGCCAGCAGCCCCTCCTCACAGGGAAAACAGTTCTTC

j_call: TRBJ1-4
v_call: TRBV12-3/TRBV12-4
d_call: TRBD1
clone_size: .
cdr3_aa: CASRMTGGRGREKLFF
cdr3_nt: TGTGCCAGCAGAATGACAGGGGGCCGAGGGCGGGAAAAACTGTTTTTT

j_call: TRBJ2-7
v_call: TRBV2
d_call: .
clone_size: .
cdr3_aa: CASSKGESYEQYF
cdr3_nt: TGTGCCAGCTCGAAGGGAGAATCCTACGAGCAGTACTTC

j_call: TRBJ1-5
v_call: TRBV4-1
d_call: TRBD1
clone_size: many
cdr3_aa: CASSLKMMAGTEEWDNQPQHF
cdr3_nt: TGCGCCAGCAGCCTCAAGATGATGGCCGGGACAGAGGAGTGGGACAATCAGCCCCAGCATTTT

j_call: TRBJ1-1
v_call: TRBV6-1
d_call: .
clone_size: .
cdr3_aa: CASSPGPRDRMNTEAFF
cdr3_nt: TGTGCCAGCAGCCCTGGGCCCCGCGACAGGATGAACACTGAAGCTTTCTTT

j_call: TRBJ1-4
v_call: TRBV5-1
d_call: .
clone_size: .
cdr3_aa: CASSLRGVARGSGTNEKLFF
cdr3_nt: TGCGCCAGCAGCCTACGTGGAGTGGCCCGGGGGTCGGGGACTAATGAAAAACTGTTTTTT

j_call: TRBJ2-5
v_call: TRBV12-3/TRBV12-4
d_call: .
clone_size: .
cdr3_aa: CASSPYGRGGQQRGETQYF
cdr3_nt: TGTGCCAGCAGTCCCTACGGACGGGGGGGACAGCAGCGGGGAGAGACCCAGTACTTC

j_call: TRBJ1-1
v_call: TRBV15
d_call: .
clone_size: .
cdr3_aa: CATRVPGTMGAFF
cdr3_nt: TGTGCCACCCGAGTCCCAGGGACTATGGGGGCTTTCTTT

j_call: TRBJ1-3
v_call: TRBV30
d_call: .
clone_size: few
cdr3_aa: CAWSVSGSGNTIYF
cdr3_nt: TGTGCCTGGAGTGTATCCGGGTCTGGAAACACCATATATTTT

j_call: TRBJ1-1
v_call: TRBV20-1
d_call: .
clone_size: .
cdr3_aa: CSAGLRNTEAFF
cdr3_nt: TGCAGTGCAGGACTGAGGAACACTGAAGCTTTCTTT

j_call: TRBJ2-6
v_call: TRBV6-1
d_call: TRBD2
clone_size: few
cdr3_aa: CASSKGLAGEGSGANVLTF
cdr3_nt: TGTGCCAGCAGTAAAGGACTAGCGGGAGAGGGCTCTGGGGCCAACGTCCTGACTTTC

j_call: TRBJ1-4
v_call: TRBV7-2
d_call: .
clone_size: many
cdr3_aa: CASSGQGYEKLFF
cdr3_nt: TGTGCCAGCAGCGGCCAGGGATATGAAAAACTGTTTTTT

j_call: TRBJ1-1
v_call: TRBV20-1
d_call: .
clone_size: .
cdr3_aa: CSASLYTEAFF
cdr3_nt: TGCAGTGCTAGTTTGTACACTGAAGCTTTCTTT

j_call: TRBJ1-6
v_call: TRBV11-1
d_call: .
clone_size: few
cdr3_aa: CASSSRQGSNSPLHF
cdr3_nt: TGTGCCAGCAGCTCACGCCAGGGGAGCAATTCACCCCTCCACTTT

j_call: TRBJ2-7
v_call: TRBV20-1
d_call: TRBD2
clone_size: few
cdr3_aa: CSAGSGLADFSYEQYF
cdr3_nt: TGCAGTGCTGGATCCGGACTAGCGGATTTCTCCTACGAGCAGTACTTC

j_call: TRBJ2-5
v_call: TRBV4-3
d_call: TRBD2
clone_size: few
cdr3_aa: CASSQDFGRPQETQYF
cdr3_nt: TGCGCCAGCAGCCAAGATTTCGGGAGGCCCCAAGAGACCCAGTACTTC

j_call: TRBJ2-1
v_call: TRBV5-1
d_call: .
clone_size: .
cdr3_aa: CTSSLIGVNEQFF
cdr3_nt: TGCACCAGCAGCTTAATCGGGGTGAATGAGCAGTTCTTC

j_call: TRBJ1-1
v_call: TRBV15
d_call: .
clone_size: few
cdr3_aa: CATSRADTEAFF
cdr3_nt: TGTGCCACCAGCAGAGCCGACACTGAAGCTTTCTTT

j_call: TRBJ2-4
v_call: TRBV5-5
d_call: TRBD1
clone_size: .
cdr3_aa: CASSPGQGAGMDIQYF
cdr3_nt: TGTGCCAGCAGCCCCGGACAGGGGGCAGGTATGGACATTCAGTACTTC

j_call: TRBJ2-2
v_call: TRBV20-1
d_call: TRBD2
clone_size: .
cdr3_aa: CSARGPGGTGELFF
cdr3_nt: TGCAGTGCTAGAGGCCCCGGGGGGACTGGGGAGCTGTTTTTT

j_call: TRBJ2-3
v_call: TRBV2
d_call: TRBD2
clone_size: few
cdr3_aa: CASREREVGDTQYF
cdr3_nt: TGTGCCAGCAGGGAGCGGGAGGTTGGAGATACGCAGTATTTT

j_call: TRBJ1-5
v_call: TRBV2
d_call: TRBD1
clone_size: few
cdr3_aa: CASSGRTGQSNQPQHF
cdr3_nt: TGTGCCAGCAGTGGTAGGACAGGGCAAAGCAATCAGCCCCAGCATTTT

j_call: TRBJ1-2
v_call: TRBV7-6
d_call: .
clone_size: .
cdr3_aa: CASSLTRLDGYTF
cdr3_nt: TGTGCCAGCAGCTTGACCAGACTGGATGGCTACACCTTC

j_call: TRBJ2-7
v_call: TRBV6-1
d_call: .
clone_size: .
cdr3_aa: CASSGQQGYYYEQYF
cdr3_nt: TGTGCCAGCAGTGGCCAGCAGGGTTACTACTACGAGCAGTACTTC

j_call: TRBJ1-2
v_call: TRBV20-1
d_call: TRBD1
clone_size: .
cdr3_aa: CSANRGGALGYTF
cdr3_nt: TGCAGTGCGAACCGAGGGGGCGCATTGGGCTACACCTTC

j_call: TRBJ2-3
v_call: TRBV7-2
d_call: TRBD2
clone_size: .
cdr3_aa: CASSLWKSAGADTQYF
cdr3_nt: TGTGCCAGCAGTTTATGGAAGTCCGCGGGGGCAGATACGCAGTATTTT

j_call: TRBJ2-3
v_call: TRBV20-1
d_call: .
clone_size: .
cdr3_aa: CSATEGWRVSVRTTDTQYF
cdr3_nt: TGCAGTGCCACGGAAGGGTGGCGGGTCTCGGTTAGGACCACAGATACGCAGTATTTT

j_call: TRBJ2-5
v_call: TRBV6-1
d_call: TRBD1
clone_size: .
cdr3_aa: CASRTIQGAVETQYF
cdr3_nt: TGTGCCAGCAGAACTATACAGGGGGCGGTGGAGACCCAGTACTTC

j_call: TRBJ2-5
v_call: TRBV5-1
d_call: .
clone_size: many
cdr3_aa: CASGEGEETQYF
cdr3_nt: TGCGCCAGCGGGGAGGGGGAAGAGACCCAGTACTTC

j_call: TRBJ2-7
v_call: TRBV12-3/TRBV12-4
d_call: .
clone_size: .
cdr3_aa: CASSLESGYEQYF
cdr3_nt: TGTGCCAGCAGTTTAGAGTCCGGCTACGAGCAGTACTTC

j_call: TRBJ2-6
v_call: TRBV4-1
d_call: .
clone_size: few
cdr3_aa: CASSQDPGSSGANVLTF
cdr3_nt: TGCGCCAGCAGCCAAGACCCAGGGTCCTCTGGGGCCAACGTCCTGACTTTC

j_call: TRBJ2-3
v_call: TRBV24-1
d_call: TRBD2
clone_size: .
cdr3_aa: CATSDWLADTDTQYF
cdr3_nt: TGTGCCACCAGTGATTGGCTAGCGGATACAGATACGCAGTATTTT

j_call: TRBJ2-5
v_call: TRBV27
d_call: TRBD2
clone_size: few
cdr3_aa: CASSPLAGGPDSRETQYF
cdr3_nt: TGTGCCAGCAGTCCCTTAGCGGGGGGGCCGGATAGTCGAGAGACCCAGTACTTC

j_call: TRBJ2-7
v_call: TRBV18
d_call: .
clone_size: .
cdr3_aa: CASSPGQGKTSYEQYF
cdr3_nt: TGTGCCAGCTCACCAGGGCAGGGGAAGACCTCCTACGAGCAGTACTTC

j_call: TRBJ2-7
v_call: TRBV13
d_call: TRBD1
clone_size: .
cdr3_aa: CASRNRGSGSYEQYF
cdr3_nt: TGTGCCAGCAGGAACAGGGGTAGTGGGTCCTACGAGCAGTACTTC